Below, 25 T cell receptor beta chains from the same sample are listed, as sequenced in a study of T cell responses to AZD1222 COVID-19 vaccine. Assay used: immunoSEQ multiplex PCR; TCRdb lists only in-frame clones, some missing. This sample has 110,000 to 150,000 clones, with roughly 90% found just once. The sequencing here drew on peripheral blood, taken on day 0 of AZD1222 vaccination. The source is an adult in good health.

J is TRBJ1-1 and V is TRBV5-5; a possible D gene is TRBD1 (6 bases). The CDR3 runs to 13 residues. Germline CDR1 and CDR2: SGHKS and YYEKEE (reference sequence). The V end was cut by 4 bases, the J end by 4 bases, with 11 bases between. The CDR3 here is CASSLGGGTEAFF. Here the CDR3 DNA reads TGTGCCAGCAGCCTAGGGGGGGGCACTGAAGCTTTCTTT. Combining the CDR3 with reference TRBV5-5 and TRBJ1-1 gives the whole variable domain DAGVTQSPTHLIKTRGQQVTLRCSPISGHKSVSWYQQVLGQGPQFIFQYYEKEERGRGNFPDRFSARQFPNYSSELNVNALLLGDSALYLCASSLGGGTEAFFGQGTRLTVV.

The chain uses TRBV27 and TRBJ2-1; D call uncertain. Germline CDR1 is MNHEY and CDR2 is SMNVEV (reference sequence). This CDR3 has 14 residues. V was trimmed by 6 bases and J by 1 base, leaving 10 bases between them. The CDR3 bases are TGTGCCAGCAGAGGACGGATGTCCTACAATGAGCAGTTCTTC. Its translation: CASRGRMSYNEQFF.

The gene calls are TRBV9 and TRBJ2-6, with 11 bases lining up with TRBD1. CDR1 and CDR2 from the germline V gene are SGDLS and YYNGEE. After removal of 0 bases from V and 4 bases from J, the junction contained 9 bases not matched to a gene. CDR3 length: 19 residues. CDR3 residues: CASSVEPRDRGTGANVLTF. The CDR3 DNA sequence: TGTGCCAGCAGCGTAGAGCCCCGGGACAGGGGGACCGGGGCCAACGTCCTGACTTTC.

This chain connects TRBV5-8 to TRBJ2-3; D may be TRBD1 (6 bases). Trimming cost V 0 bases and J 0 bases, with 11 bases left between them. The CDR3 is 16 amino acids. The germline V gene encodes CDR1 SGHTS and CDR2 YDEGEE. CDR3: CASSLGYRVSTDTQYF. The CDR3 DNA follows: TGTGCCAGCAGCTTGGGGTACAGGGTCAGCACAGATACGCAGTATTTT.

CDR3 amino acids: CASSEGELNTEAFF. The DNA of the CDR3 is TGTGCCAGCAGTGAAGGGGAATTGAACACTGAAGCTTTCTTT. The chain couples TRBV2 to TRBJ1-1; D not resolved. Germline CDR1 reads SNHLY; CDR2 reads FYNNEI. This CDR3 comprises 14 residues. V was pared by 1 base and J by 0 bases, with 6 bases between.

This sequence joins TRBV6-4 and TRBJ2-3; D possibly uses TRBD1 or TRBD2 (6 bases each). Trimming took off 3 bases at V and 5 bases at J, with 9 bases between the two ends. This CDR3 comprises 13 residues. CDR1 and CDR2 from the germline V gene are MRHNA and SNTAGT. CDR3 in amino acids: CASSEGGEDTQYF. The DNA of the CDR3 is TGTGCCAGCAGTGAGGGGGGCGAAGATACGCAGTATTTT.

This clone was recorded only once. V usage is TRBV4-3 and J usage is TRBJ2-2, with D unclear. CDR3 length equals 12 residues. Germline V CDR1 and CDR2: LGHNA, YSLEER. Between the trimmed V and J ends, which lost 4 bases and 6 bases, there was a span of 6 bases. CDR3 amino acids: CASSPVAGELFF. CDR3 DNA sequence: TGCGCCAGCAGCCCGGTGGCCGGGGAGCTGTTTTTT.

The genes are TRBV27 and TRBJ2-3; TRBD1 might be the D (5 bases). Trimming took 6 bases from V and 6 from J, leaving 22 bases between them. The germline gives CDR1 MNHEY, CDR2 SMNVEV (reference sequence). There are 16 residues in the CDR3. The CDR3 DNA sequence: TGTGCCAGCAGCCGCCTGAAGGTCCAGGGTGGGGATACGCAGTATTTT. Protein sequence: CASSRLKVQGGDTQYF.

The V call is TRBV7-9, the J call TRBJ1-1, with unresolved D. V was clipped by 1 base and J by 5 bases, with 8 bases between them. There are 13 residues in the CDR3. Germline CDR1 and CDR2: SEHNR and FQNEAQ (reference sequence). CDR3 loop: CASSLGWQTEAFF. The CDR3 DNA reads as TGTGCCAGCAGCTTAGGGTGGCAAACTGAAGCTTTCTTT.

In DNA form, the CDR3 reads TGTGCCGGTGGGTCTAGCGGGAGGGCGAACACCGGGGAGCTGTTTTTT. Translated: CAGGSSGRANTGELFF. The chain uses TRBV4-2 and TRBJ2-2; TRBD2 agrees at 12 bases. The CDR3 consists of 16 residues. Trimming cost V 11 bases and J 0 bases; bases outside gene matches: 7. The germline V gene encodes CDR1 LGHNA and CDR2 YNFKEQ.

The chain employs TRBV27 and TRBJ1-6; 7 bases map to TRBD1. The CDR3 consists of 18 residues. Unmatched junction bases numbered 5, after V lost 0 bases and J lost 0 bases. Germline-derived CDR1 and CDR2 are MNHEY and SMNVEV (reference sequence). Here the CDR3 DNA reads TGTGCCAGCAGTTTATCCCAGGGGGTGAGCTCCTATAATTCACCCCTCCACTTT. This gives the protein CASSLSQGVSSYNSPLHF.

This rearrangement joins TRBV7-2 to TRBJ2-7, with 7 bases matching TRBD1. V was pared by 1 base and J by 0 bases, with 6 bases of the junction left unmatched. Germline CDR1 reads SGHTA; CDR2 reads FQGNSA. This CDR3 contains 16 residues. CDR3 protein: CASSLDSRDSSYEQYF. As DNA, the CDR3 is TGTGCCAGCAGCTTAGACTCTAGGGACAGCTCCTACGAGCAGTACTTC.

V gene TRBV29-1 combines with J gene TRBJ2-1; 11 bases align to TRBD2. The germline V gene has CDR1 SQVTM and CDR2 ANQGSEA. The CDR3 runs 16 residues. The ends lost 1 base at V and 8 bases at J; junction bases unmatched: 10. CDR3 nucleotides: TGCAGCGTTGAAGGGGTTAGCGGGGGGGCTTTTTATGAGCAGTTCTTC. Its protein product is CSVEGVSGGAFYEQFF.

The V gene is TRBV6-5, the J gene TRBJ1-5; possible D gene TRBD1, 5 bases. The CDR3 has 15 residues. Trimming pared 0 bases from V and 6 bases from J, leaving 12 bases between. CDR1 and CDR2 from the germline V gene are MNHEY and SVGAGI. The CDR3 DNA is TGTGCCAGCAGTTACTCCGGCAGGGTCGGTCAGCCCCAGCATTTT. Translating gives CASSYSGRVGQPQHF.

The V gene is TRBV29-1, the J gene TRBJ1-5; unclear D gene. Trimming removed 7 bases at V and 0 bases at J, with 10 bases between. This CDR3 contains 13 residues. Germline lookup yields CDR1 SQVTM and CDR2 ANQGSEA. CDR3 region: CSATGYSNQPQHF. DNA for the CDR3: TGCAGCGCCACGGGTTATAGCAATCAGCCCCAGCATTTT.

The chain uses TRBV7-9 and TRBJ2-1; D possibly corresponds to TRBD2 (5 bases). V was pared by 2 bases and J by 6 bases, with 14 bases between. CDR3 size: 15 residues. Germline CDR1 reads SEHNR; CDR2 reads FQNEAQ (reference sequence). CDR3 sequence reads: CASSLNELVINEQFF. CDR3 DNA: TGTGCCAGCAGCTTAAACGAACTAGTTATCAATGAGCAGTTCTTC.

V is TRBV5-6 and J is TRBJ1-4; D unclear. Germline CDR1 and CDR2: SGHDT and YYEEEE. The V end was cut by 1 base, the J end by 3 bases, with 10 bases between. The CDR3 consists of 15 residues. The CDR3 here is CASSLMGTANEKLFF. Written as DNA, the CDR3 is TGTGCCAGCAGCTTGATGGGTACGGCTAATGAAAAACTGTTTTTT.

This rearrangement joins TRBV5-4 to TRBJ1-5; D perhaps matches TRBD1 (5 bases). Germline CDR1 reads SGHNT; CDR2 reads YYREEE (reference sequence). CDR3 length: 16 amino acids. V shed 4 bases and J shed 5 bases, with 19 bases lying between them. The chain's CDR3 is CASSPRPGQGDQPQHF. The CDR3 DNA reads as TGTGCCAGCAGCCCACGTCCCGGACAAGGGGATCAGCCCCAGCATTTT.

The CDR3 DNA follows: TGTGCCAGCAGCCAAGATTTGACAGCACGGGGGTCTAACTATGGCTACACCTTC. This gives the protein CASSQDLTARGSNYGYTF. The chain is built from TRBV3-1 (or the pseudogene TRBV3-2) and TRBJ1-2; D is perhaps TRBD1 (5 bases). Germline-derived CDR1 and CDR2 are LGHDT and YNNKEL (reference sequence). V lost 0 bases to trimming and J lost 0 bases, with 17 bases between them. The CDR3 loop spans 18 amino acids.

V and J are TRBV28 and TRBJ1-5, with TRBD1 as a possible D gene (6 bases). This CDR3 contains 20 residues. The V gene's germline CDR1 is MDHEN and CDR2 SYDVKM. Trimming cost V 6 bases and J 1 base, with 28 bases left between them. The CDR3 spells CASRHRPGRPFGTSNQPQHF. CDR3 sequence (DNA): TGTGCCAGCAGACACCGGCCGGGACGTCCATTCGGGACAAGCAATCAGCCCCAGCATTTT.

The chain recombines TRBV4-2 with TRBJ2-7; 7 positions agree with TRBD2. Per the germline V gene, CDR1 is LGHNA and CDR2 is YNFKEQ. The ends lost 1 base at V and 3 bases at J; junction bases unmatched: 12. The CDR3 consists of 17 residues. CDR3 in amino acids: CASSQVAGVNGLYEQYF. The DNA of the CDR3 is TGTGCCAGCAGCCAAGTAGCGGGCGTTAACGGGCTCTACGAGCAGTACTTC.

The chain is built from TRBV10-3 and TRBJ2-1; perhaps D is TRBD1 or TRBD2 (6 bases each). The CDR3 contains 15 residues. Looked up from germline, CDR1 is ENHRY and CDR2 is SYGVKD. V was shortened by 2 bases and J by 10 bases, with 18 bases between the two germline ends. The CDR3 here is CAISEGDGGGREQFF. In DNA form, the CDR3 reads TGTGCCATCAGTGAGGGGGACGGAGGGGGTCGGGAGCAGTTCTTC.

This chain joins TRBV7-9 and TRBJ1-1, with D hard to call. Trimming removed 4 bases at V and 1 base at J, with 7 bases between. Germline V gene sequence: CDR1 SEHNR, CDR2 FQNEAQ (reference sequence). CDR3 size: 13 residues. The CDR3 sequence: CASSSLGNTEAFF. The CDR3, as DNA: TGTGCCAGCAGCTCCCTAGGGAACACTGAAGCTTTCTTT. The full variable domain, in which reference TRBV7-9 and TRBJ1-1 provide the parts outside the CDR3, is DTGVSQNPRHKITKRGQNVTFRCDPISEHNRLYWYRQTLGQGPEFLTYFQNEAQLEKSRLLSDRFSAERPKGSFSTLEIQRTEQGDSAMYLCASSSLGNTEAFFGQGTRLTVV.

This chain connects TRBV7-3 to TRBJ1-1; D is undetermined. The CDR3 loop spans 13 amino acids. In germline, CDR1 is SGHTA, CDR2 FQGTGA. V was shortened by 5 bases and J by 2 bases, with 9 bases between the two germline ends. CDR3 DNA sequence: TGTGCCAGCAGCCTCACCCCTAACACTGAAGCTTTCTTT. Its translation is CASSLTPNTEAFF.

The gene calls are TRBV2 and TRBJ1-1; no clear D gene. The germline gives CDR1 SNHLY, CDR2 FYNNEI. The length of the CDR3 is 13 residues. Trimming removed 5 bases at V and 1 base at J, with 8 bases between. The CDR3 loop reads CASSNAPNTEAFF. CDR3 nucleotide sequence: TGTGCCAGCAGTAACGCTCCGAACACTGAAGCTTTCTTT.